Presented here are 6 T cell receptor beta chains from one specimen sequenced in a study of T-cell reconstitution after alpha-beta-depleted transplantation in children. A library of TCRbeta sequences, prepared with unique molecular identifiers, was generated. TCRdb itself ran the PCR reads through MiXCR, one entry per CDR3 protein. The sample yields some 600,000 distinct CDR3 sequences, under 15% seen once. The sample in question was PBMCs, mostly from graft donor cells, obtained 360 days after TCRalphabeta/CD19-depleted stem cell transplant. Receptors were obtained from a male patient younger than 18 who had a stem cell transplant for acute myeloid leukemia, so the T cells may come from the graft donor.

The J gene is TRBJ2-2, the V gene TRBV20-1, with TRBD2 as a possible D gene (6 bases). Trimming removed 3 bases from V and 4 bases from J, with 27 bases in between. The CDR3 has 19 residues. In germline, CDR1 is DFQATT, CDR2 SNEGSKA (reference sequence). The CDR3 nucleotides read TGCAGTGCTAGCACGCCTATCGGGGGATGGAGGGCAACCACCGGGGAGCTGTTTTTT. It specifies CSASTPIGGWRATTGELFF.

There are a few counts of this clonotype. The chain recombines TRBV28 with TRBJ2-7, with D possibly being TRBD2 (5 bases). The germline V gene encodes CDR1 MDHEN and CDR2 SYDVKM. V dropped 6 bases and J dropped 0 bases, with 9 bases sitting between them. The CDR3 runs to 13 residues. CDR3 in DNA: TGTGCCAGCAGGGGTAGCGCCTCCTACGAGCAGTACTTC. As protein: CASRGSASYEQYF.

This clonotype came up a few times. The V and J genes are TRBV27 and TRBJ2-1; 14 bases line up with TRBD2. The CDR3 runs 15 residues. V lost 1 base to trimming and J lost 9 bases; unmatched junction nucleotides: 2. Per germline, CDR1 MNHEY and CDR2 SMNVEV (reference sequence). CDR3 DNA sequence: TGTGCCAGCAGTTTATTGGGACTAGCGGGAGTTGAGCAGTTCTTC. This codes for CASSLLGLAGVEQFF.

This clonotype was seen many times. The chain uses TRBV7-9 and TRBJ2-3; the match to TRBD2 covers 9 bases. V was clipped by 2 bases and J by 1 base; unmatched bases: 4. The CDR3 runs to 16 residues. Looked up from germline, CDR1 is SEHNR and CDR2 is FQNEAQ (reference sequence). The CDR3 nucleotides read TGTGCCAGCAGCTTATTAGCGGGAGCGGGCACAGATACGCAGTATTTT. Translation gives CASSLLAGAGTDTQYF.

The gene calls are TRBV29-1 and TRBJ1-5, with D tentatively TRBD1 (6 bases). CDR1 is SQVTM and CDR2 is ANQGSEA in the germline V gene. The germline V and J ends were trimmed by 4 bases and 5 bases, with 6 bases remaining between them. This CDR3 comprises 11 residues. The CDR3, as DNA: TGCAGCGTTGGGACAGATCAGCCCCAGCATTTT. This encodes CSVGTDQPQHF.

This chain links TRBV20-1 with TRBJ2-7; TRBD1 matches at 10 bases. Losses at the gene ends were 6 bases for V and 2 bases for J; bases not matched to a gene: 7. The CDR3 loop spans 14 amino acids. Germline CDR1 is DFQATT and CDR2 is SNEGSKA (reference sequence). The DNA for the CDR3 is TGCAGTGCCAACGGGGACAGGGGAGCCTACGAGCAGTACTTC. The encoded protein is CSANGDRGAYEQYF.